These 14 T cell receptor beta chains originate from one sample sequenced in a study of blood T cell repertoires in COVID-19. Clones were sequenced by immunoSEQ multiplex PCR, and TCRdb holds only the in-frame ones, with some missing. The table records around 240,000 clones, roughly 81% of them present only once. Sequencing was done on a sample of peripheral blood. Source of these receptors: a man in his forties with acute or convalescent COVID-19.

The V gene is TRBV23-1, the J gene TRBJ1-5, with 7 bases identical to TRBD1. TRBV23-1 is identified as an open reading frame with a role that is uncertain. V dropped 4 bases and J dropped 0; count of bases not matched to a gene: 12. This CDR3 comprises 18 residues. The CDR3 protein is CASSPKPRGQYSNQPQHF. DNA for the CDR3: TGCGCCAGCAGTCCGAAACCCCGGGGACAGTATAGCAATCAGCCCCAGCATTTT.

CDR3 protein: CASRTDLNTEAFF. The CDR3 bases are TGTGCCAGCAGGACGGACTTGAACACTGAAGCTTTCTTT. The rearrangement links TRBV27 to TRBJ1-1; D remains ambiguous. Per the germline V gene, CDR1 is MNHEY and CDR2 is SMNVEV (reference sequence). CDR3 length: 13 amino acids. Trimming shortened V by 6 bases and J by 0 bases, and 8 bases separated the two germline ends.

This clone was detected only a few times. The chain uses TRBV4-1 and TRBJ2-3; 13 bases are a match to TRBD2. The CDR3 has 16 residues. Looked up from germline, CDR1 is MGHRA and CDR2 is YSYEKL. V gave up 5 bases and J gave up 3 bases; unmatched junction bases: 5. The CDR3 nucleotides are TGCGCCAGCAGCATCCGGACTAGCGGGGGAACAGATACGCAGTATTTT. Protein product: CASSIRTSGGTDTQYF.

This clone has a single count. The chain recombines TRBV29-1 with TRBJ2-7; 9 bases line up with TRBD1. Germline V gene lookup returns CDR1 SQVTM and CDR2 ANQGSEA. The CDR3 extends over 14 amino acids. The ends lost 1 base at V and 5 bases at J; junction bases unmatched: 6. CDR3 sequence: CSVEGGTGRHEQYF. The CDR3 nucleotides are TGCAGCGTTGAAGGCGGGACAGGGAGGCACGAGCAGTACTTC.

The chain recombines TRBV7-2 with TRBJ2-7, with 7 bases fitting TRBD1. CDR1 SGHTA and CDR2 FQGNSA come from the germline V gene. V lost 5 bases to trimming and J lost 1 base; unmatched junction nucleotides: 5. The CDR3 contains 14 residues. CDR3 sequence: CASSTGDRSYEQYF. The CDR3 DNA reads TGTGCCAGCAGCACAGGGGACCGATCCTACGAGCAGTACTTC. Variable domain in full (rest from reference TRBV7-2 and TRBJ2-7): GAGVSQSPSNKVTEKGKDVELRCDPISGHTALYWYRQSLGQGLEFLIYFQGNSAPDKSGLPSDRFSAERTGGSVSTLTIQRTQQEDSAVYLCASSTGDRSYEQYFGPGTRLTVT.

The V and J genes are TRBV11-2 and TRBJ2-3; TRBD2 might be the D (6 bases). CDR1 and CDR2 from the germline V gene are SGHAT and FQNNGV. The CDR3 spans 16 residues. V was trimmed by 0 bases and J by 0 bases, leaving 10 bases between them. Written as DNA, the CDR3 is TGTGCCAGCAGCTTAGAGGTCGGGGGAAGCACAGATACGCAGTATTTT. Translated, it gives CASSLEVGGSTDTQYF. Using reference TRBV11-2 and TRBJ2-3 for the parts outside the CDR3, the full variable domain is EAGVAQSPRYKIIEKRQSVAFWCNPISGHATLYWYQQILGQGPKLLIQFQNNGVVDDSQLPKDRFSAERLKGVDSTLKIQPAKLEDSAVYLCASSLEVGGSTDTQYFGPGTRLTVL.

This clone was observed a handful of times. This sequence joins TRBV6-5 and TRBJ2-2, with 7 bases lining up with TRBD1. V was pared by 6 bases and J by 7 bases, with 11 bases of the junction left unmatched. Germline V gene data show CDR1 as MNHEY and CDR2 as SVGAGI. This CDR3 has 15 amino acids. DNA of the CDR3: TGTGCCAGCAGCGATACGGGACAGTTAGTCGGGGAGCTGTTTTTT. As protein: CASSDTGQLVGELFF.

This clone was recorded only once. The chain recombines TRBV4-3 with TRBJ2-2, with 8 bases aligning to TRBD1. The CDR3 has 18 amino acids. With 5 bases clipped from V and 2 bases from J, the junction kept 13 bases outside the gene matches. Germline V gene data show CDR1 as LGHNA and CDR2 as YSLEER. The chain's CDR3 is CASSSGRGLLINTGELFF. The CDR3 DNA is TGCGCCAGCAGCTCGGGCAGGGGGCTTCTGATTAACACCGGGGAGCTGTTTTTT.

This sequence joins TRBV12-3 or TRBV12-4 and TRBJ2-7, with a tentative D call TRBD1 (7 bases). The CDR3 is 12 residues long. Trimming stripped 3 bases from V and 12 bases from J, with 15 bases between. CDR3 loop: CASSFGAGQRYF. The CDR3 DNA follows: TGTGCCAGCAGTTTTGGCGCGGGACAGCGGTACTTC.

Here the CDR3 reads CASSLVGQSEAFF. CDR3 nucleotide sequence: TGCGCCAGCAGCTTGGTGGGACAGTCTGAAGCTTTCTTT. This sequence joins TRBV5-1 and TRBJ1-1; TRBD1 matches at 7 bases. The ends lost 0 bases at V and 6 bases at J; junction bases unmatched: 2. Germline CDR1 reads SGHRS; CDR2 reads YFSETQ. The CDR3 extends over 13 amino acids.

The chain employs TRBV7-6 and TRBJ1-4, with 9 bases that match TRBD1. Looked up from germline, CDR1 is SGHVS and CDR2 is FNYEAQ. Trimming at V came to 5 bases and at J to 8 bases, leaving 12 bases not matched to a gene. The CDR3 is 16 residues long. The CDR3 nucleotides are TGTGCCAGCAGCCTAATGACAGGGGGGCCAAAAGAAAAACTGTTTTTT. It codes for CASSLMTGGPKEKLFF.

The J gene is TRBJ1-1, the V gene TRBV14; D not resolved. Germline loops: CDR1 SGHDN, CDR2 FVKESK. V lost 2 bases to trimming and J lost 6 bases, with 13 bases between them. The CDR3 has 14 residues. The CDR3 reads CASSQLSKLAEAFF. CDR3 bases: TGTGCCAGCAGCCAACTTTCCAAACTGGCTGAAGCTTTCTTT.

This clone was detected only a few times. In DNA, the CDR3 is TGTGCCATCAGTGAGTCACAAGCGGGGGGGCTCAATGAGCAGTTCTTC. Amino acids: CAISESQAGGLNEQFF. This sequence joins TRBV10-3 and TRBJ2-1, with 10 bases aligning to TRBD2. The CDR3 length is 16 residues. The junction had 5 bases not matched to a gene; V was cut back by 0 bases and J by 6 bases. Germline loops: CDR1 ENHRY, CDR2 SYGVKD.

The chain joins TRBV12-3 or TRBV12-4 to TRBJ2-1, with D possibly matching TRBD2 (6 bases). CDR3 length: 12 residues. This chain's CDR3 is CASGVTYNEQFF. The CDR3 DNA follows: TGTGCGTCGGGGGTAACCTACAATGAGCAGTTCTTC.